This TCR beta chain was sequenced for a study of T-cell memory formation after mild COVID-19. This clonotype was seen more than once but under ten times. Antigen unknown. MiXCR was run by TCRdb on the 5' RACE reads, yielding one entry per CDR3 protein. The repertoire holds 300,000 to 350,000 distinct CDR3 sequences, with around 13% as singletons. Study-level points and caveats: While clones contracting from day 15 to 85 were balanced between CD4 and CD8, later expanders leaned CD4+.

This CDR3 contains 15 residues. Trimming cost V 0 bases and J 10 bases, with 14 bases left between them. Germline V gives CDR1 SGDLS, CDR2 YYNGEE. The J gene is TRBJ1-6, the V gene TRBV9, with a tentative D call TRBD1 (5 bases). This clonotype was obtained from a man aged 18-30 years who had mild COVID-19 (a few samples of this study predate the infection). Cell type and time point are not known. Source material: PBMCs or a T cell subset sorted from them (not recorded which). The CDR3 sequence is CASSVAGEKGSPLHF. The CDR3, as DNA: TGTGCCAGCAGCGTAGCGGGGGAAAAAGGGTCACCCCTCCACTTT.